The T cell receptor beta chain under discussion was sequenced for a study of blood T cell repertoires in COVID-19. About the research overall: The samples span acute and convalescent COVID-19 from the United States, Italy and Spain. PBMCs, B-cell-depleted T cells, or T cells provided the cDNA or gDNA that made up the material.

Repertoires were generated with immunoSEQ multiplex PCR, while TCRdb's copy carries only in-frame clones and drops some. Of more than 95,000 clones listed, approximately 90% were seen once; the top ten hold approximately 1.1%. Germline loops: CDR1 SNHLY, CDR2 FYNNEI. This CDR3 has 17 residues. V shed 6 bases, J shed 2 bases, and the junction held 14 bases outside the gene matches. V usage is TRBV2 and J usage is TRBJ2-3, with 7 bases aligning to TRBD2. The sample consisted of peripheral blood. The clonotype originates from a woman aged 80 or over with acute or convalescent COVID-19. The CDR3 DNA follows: TGTGCCAGCAGAGGCCGGTTCAGCGGGGTACCCACAGATACGCAGTATTTT. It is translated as CASRGRFSGVPTDTQYF.